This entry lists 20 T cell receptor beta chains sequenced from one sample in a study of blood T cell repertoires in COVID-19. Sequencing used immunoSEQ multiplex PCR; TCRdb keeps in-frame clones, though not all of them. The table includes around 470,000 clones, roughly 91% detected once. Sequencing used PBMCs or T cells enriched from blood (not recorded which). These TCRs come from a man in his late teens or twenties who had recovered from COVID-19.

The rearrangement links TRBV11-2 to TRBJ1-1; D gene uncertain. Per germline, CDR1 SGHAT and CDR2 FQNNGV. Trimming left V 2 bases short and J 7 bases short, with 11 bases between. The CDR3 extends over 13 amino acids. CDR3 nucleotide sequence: TGTGCCAGCAGCTTAAGTTATCGGGTTGAAGCTTTCTTT. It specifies CASSLSYRVEAFF.

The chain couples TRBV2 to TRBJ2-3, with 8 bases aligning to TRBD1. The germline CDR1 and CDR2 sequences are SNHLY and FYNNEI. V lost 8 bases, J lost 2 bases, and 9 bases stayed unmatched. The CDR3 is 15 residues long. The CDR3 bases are TGTGCCAGCGCTAAGGTCAGGGGGCACACAGATACGCAGTATTTT. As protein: CASAKVRGHTDTQYF. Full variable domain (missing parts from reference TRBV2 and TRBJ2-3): EPEVTQTPSHQVTQMGQEVILRCVPISNHLYFYWYRQILGQKVEFLVSFYNNEISEKSEIFDDQFSVERPDGSNFTLKIRSTKLEDSAMYFCASAKVRGHTDTQYFGPGTRLTVL.

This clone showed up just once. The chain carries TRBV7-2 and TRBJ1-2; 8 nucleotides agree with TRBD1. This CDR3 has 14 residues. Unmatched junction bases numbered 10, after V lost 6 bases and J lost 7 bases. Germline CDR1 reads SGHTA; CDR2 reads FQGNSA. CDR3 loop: CASSFGQGEGGYTF. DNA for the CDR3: TGTGCCAGCAGTTTCGGACAGGGCGAGGGTGGCTACACCTTC.

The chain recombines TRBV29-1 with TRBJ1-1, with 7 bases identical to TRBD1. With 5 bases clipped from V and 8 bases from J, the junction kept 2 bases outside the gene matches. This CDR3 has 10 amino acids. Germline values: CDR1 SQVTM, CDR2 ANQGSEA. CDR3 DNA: TGCAGCGTTCGGGACAGCGAAGCTTTCTTT. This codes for CSVRDSEAFF.

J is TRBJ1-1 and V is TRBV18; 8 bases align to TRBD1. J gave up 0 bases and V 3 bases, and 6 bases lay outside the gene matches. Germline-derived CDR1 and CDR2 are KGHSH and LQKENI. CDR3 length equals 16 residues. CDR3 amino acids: CASSPRDRRLNTEAFF. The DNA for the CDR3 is TGTGCCAGCTCACCCCGGGACAGGAGACTGAACACTGAAGCTTTCTTT. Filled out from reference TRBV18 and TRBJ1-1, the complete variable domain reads NAGVMQNPRHLVRRRGQEARLRCSPMKGHSHVYWYRQLPEEGLKFMVYLQKENIIDESGMPKERFSAEFPKEGPSILRIQQVVRGDSAAYFCASSPRDRRLNTEAFFGQGTRLTVV.

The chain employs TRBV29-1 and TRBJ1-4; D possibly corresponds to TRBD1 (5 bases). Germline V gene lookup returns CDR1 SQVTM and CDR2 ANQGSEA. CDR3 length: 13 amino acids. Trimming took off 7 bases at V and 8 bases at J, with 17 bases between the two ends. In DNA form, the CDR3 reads TGCAGCGCCCAGGGAAGCTCTAGGGAAAAACTGTTTTTT. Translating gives CSAQGSSREKLFF.

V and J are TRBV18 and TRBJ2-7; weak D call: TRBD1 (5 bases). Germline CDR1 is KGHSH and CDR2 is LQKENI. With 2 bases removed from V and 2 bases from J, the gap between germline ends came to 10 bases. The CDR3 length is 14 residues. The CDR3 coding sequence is TGTGCCAGCTCACCAGGGGCAGCCGCCTACGAGCAGTACTTC. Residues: CASSPGAAAYEQYF.

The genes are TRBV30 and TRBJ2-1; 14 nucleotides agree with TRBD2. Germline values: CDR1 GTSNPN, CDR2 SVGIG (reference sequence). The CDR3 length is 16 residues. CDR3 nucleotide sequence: TGTGCTTGTATGGGACTAGCGGGAGCCCCGTACAATGAGCAGTTCTTC. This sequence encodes CACMGLAGAPYNEQFF.

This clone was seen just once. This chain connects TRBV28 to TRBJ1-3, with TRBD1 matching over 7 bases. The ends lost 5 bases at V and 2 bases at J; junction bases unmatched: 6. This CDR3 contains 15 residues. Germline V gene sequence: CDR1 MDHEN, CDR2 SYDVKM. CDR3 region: CASSNPQGPGNTIYF. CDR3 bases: TGTGCCAGCAGTAATCCACAGGGGCCTGGAAACACCATATATTTT.

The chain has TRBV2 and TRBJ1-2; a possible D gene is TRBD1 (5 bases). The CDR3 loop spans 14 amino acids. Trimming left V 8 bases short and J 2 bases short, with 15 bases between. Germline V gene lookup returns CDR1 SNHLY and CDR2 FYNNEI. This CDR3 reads CASSTQGLNYGYTF. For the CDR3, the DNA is TGTGCCAGCTCAACTCAGGGCCTGAACTATGGCTACACCTTC.

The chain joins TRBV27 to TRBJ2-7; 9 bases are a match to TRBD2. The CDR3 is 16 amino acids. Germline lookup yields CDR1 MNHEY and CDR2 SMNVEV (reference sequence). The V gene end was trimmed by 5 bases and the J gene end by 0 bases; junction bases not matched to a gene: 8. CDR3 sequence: CASSLGPSGVSYEQYF. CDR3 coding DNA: TGTGCCAGCAGTCTGGGGCCTAGCGGGGTCTCCTACGAGCAGTACTTC.

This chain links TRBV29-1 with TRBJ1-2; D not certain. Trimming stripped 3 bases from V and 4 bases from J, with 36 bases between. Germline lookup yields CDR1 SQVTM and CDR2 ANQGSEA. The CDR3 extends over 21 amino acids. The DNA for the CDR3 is TGCAGCGTTGAGCGGACGGAACAACTCCTCATTTCCTCGTTAGGGAGCTATGGCTACACCTTC. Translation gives CSVERTEQLLISSLGSYGYTF.

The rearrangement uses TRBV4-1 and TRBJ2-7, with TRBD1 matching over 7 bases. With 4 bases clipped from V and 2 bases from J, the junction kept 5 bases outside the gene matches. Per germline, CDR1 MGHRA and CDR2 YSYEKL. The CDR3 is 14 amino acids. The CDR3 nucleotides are TGCGCCAGCAGCCTTGGACAGGCAACCTACGAGCAGTACTTC. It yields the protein CASSLGQATYEQYF.

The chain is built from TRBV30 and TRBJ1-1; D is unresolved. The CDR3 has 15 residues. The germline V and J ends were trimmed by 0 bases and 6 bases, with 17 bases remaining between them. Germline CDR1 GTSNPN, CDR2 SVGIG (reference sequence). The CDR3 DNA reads TGTGCCTGGAGTGTACAGAGGGAGCTTCGGCCTGAAGCTTTCTTT. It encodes CAWSVQRELRPEAFF.

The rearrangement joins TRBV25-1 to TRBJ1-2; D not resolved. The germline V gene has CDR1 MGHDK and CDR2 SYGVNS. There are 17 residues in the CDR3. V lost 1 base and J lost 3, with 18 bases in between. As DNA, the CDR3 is TGTGCCAGCAGTGAATTATCTTTGTACTCCGAGGACTATGGCTACACCTTC. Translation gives CASSELSLYSEDYGYTF.

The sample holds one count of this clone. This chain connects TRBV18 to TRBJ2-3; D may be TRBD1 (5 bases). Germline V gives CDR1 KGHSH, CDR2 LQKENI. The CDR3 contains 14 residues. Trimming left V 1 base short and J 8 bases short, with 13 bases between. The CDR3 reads CASSPLLSGATQYF. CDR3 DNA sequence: TGTGCCAGCTCACCACTGTTAAGTGGGGCTACGCAGTATTTT.

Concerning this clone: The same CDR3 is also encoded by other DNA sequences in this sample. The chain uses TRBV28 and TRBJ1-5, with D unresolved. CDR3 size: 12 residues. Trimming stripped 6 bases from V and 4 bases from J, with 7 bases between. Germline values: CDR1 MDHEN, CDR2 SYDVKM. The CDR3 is CASSPGNQPQHF. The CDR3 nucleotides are TGTGCCAGCAGCCCGGGAAATCAGCCCCAGCATTTT.

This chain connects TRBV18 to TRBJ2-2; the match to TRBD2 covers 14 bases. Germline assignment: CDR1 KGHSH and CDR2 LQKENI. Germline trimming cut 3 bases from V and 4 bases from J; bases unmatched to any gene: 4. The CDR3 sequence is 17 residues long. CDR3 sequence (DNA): TGTGCCAGCTCACCCCCGGGACTAGCGGGAGTCACCGGGGAGCTGTTTTTT. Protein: CASSPPGLAGVTGELFF.

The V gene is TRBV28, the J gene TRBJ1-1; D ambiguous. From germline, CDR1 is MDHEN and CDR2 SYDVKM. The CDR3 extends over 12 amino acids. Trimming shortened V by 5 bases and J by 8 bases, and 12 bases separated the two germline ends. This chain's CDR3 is CASSAGRGEAFF. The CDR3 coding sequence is TGTGCCAGCAGTGCTGGGAGAGGAGAAGCTTTCTTT.

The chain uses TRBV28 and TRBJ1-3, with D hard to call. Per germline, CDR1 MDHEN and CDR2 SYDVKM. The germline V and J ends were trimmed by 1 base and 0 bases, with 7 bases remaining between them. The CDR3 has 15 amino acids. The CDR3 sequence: CASSLSPRSGNTIYF. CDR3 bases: TGTGCCAGCAGTTTATCCCCCCGCTCTGGAAACACCATATATTTT.